Following are 21 T cell receptor beta chains from one sample sequenced in a study of tumor-infiltrating lymphocytes in primary liver carcinoma. The study co-extracted DNA and RNA from about 19-30 mg of unsorted bulk tissue. A primer matching the constant region was used to make TCR beta cDNA from 450 to 500 ng of total RNA. Generation of the TCR beta libraries relied on three nested multiplex PCR rounds using slightly modified ARM-PCR. The opening two PCR rounds, approximately 10 cycles each, paired TRBV1-TRBV30 forward primers with a C-beta reverse primer. TCRdb itself ran the multiplex PCR reads through MiXCR, one entry per CDR3 protein. Of 45,000 to 65,000 distinct CDR3 sequences in the sample, around 77% were seen once. Sequencing was carried out using liver tumor tissue from sampling region 5. The subset here: tumor region T5, tumor centre. All receptors derive from a man aged 40-55 years with primary liver carcinoma and hepatitis B virus infection.

This sequence joins TRBV28 and TRBJ2-7; 8 nucleotides match TRBD1. V was clipped by 9 bases and J by 5 bases; unmatched bases: 15. The CDR3 totals 15 residues. Looked up from germline, CDR1 is MDHEN and CDR2 is SYDVKM. As DNA, the CDR3 is TGTGCCAGTAGGCCACCGGACAGGGTCTTCCACGAGCAGTACTTC. Translated, it gives CASRPPDRVFHEQYF.

The count of this clonotype is one. In DNA, the CDR3 is TGTGCCTGCACTGAAGCCTGGTCAGGGGGGGATGATCAGCCCCAGCATTTT. Translated, it gives CACTEAWSGGDDQPQHF. The genes are TRBV6-1 and TRBJ1-5; TRBD1 matches 7 bases. V lost 11 bases, J lost 5 bases, and 21 bases stayed unmatched. This CDR3 has 17 residues. Germline V lookup: CDR1 MNHNS, CDR2 SASEGT.

This clonotype was picked up many times. A read error may explain this, as a much larger clone is one base away. This likely comes from a read error, as the CDR3 has no conserved phenylalanine or tryptophan at its end. The rearrangement uses TRBV5-6 and TRBJ2-1; TRBD1 or TRBD2 may be the D gene (6 bases each). The germline gives CDR1 SGHDT, CDR2 YYEEEE. This CDR3 is built from 13 residues. V was clipped by 6 bases and J by 5 bases, with 12 bases between them. The CDR3 bases are TGTGCCAGCACCCGGGGGCCCAACAATGAGCAGTTCCTC. It is translated as CASTRGPNNEQFL.

Only a few counts were recorded for this clonotype. The CDR3 end shows no conserved phenylalanine or tryptophan, and so a read error is likely. The chain joins TRBV29-1 to TRBJ2-7, with D perhaps TRBD1 or TRBD2 (5 bases each). Trimming stripped 7 bases from V and 2 bases from J, with 24 bases between. This CDR3 has 16 amino acids. CDR1 and CDR2 from the germline V gene are SQVTM and ANQGSEA. CDR3 coding DNA: TGCAGCGCCATGACTTCTGGGACCGGCACCCCCTACGAGCAGTACTCC. It translates to CSAMTSGTGTPYEQYS.

V and J are TRBV6-5 and TRBJ2-1, with D tentatively TRBD2 (7 bases). The germline V and J ends were trimmed by 5 bases and 4 bases, with 21 bases remaining between them. Germline values: CDR1 MNHEY, CDR2 SVGAGI. CDR3 length: 17 amino acids. DNA for the CDR3: TGTGCCAGCAGTATATCTAGCGTGAGGGGGGGGTACAATGAGCAGTTCTTC. This translates into CASSISSVRGGYNEQFF.

Concerning this clonotype itself: Compared with germline, one end of the junction differs, possibly owing to a read error. The chain carries TRBV5-1 and TRBJ2-3; D is unresolved. Germline V gene data show CDR1 as SGHRS and CDR2 as YFSETQ. This CDR3 has 13 residues. Here the CDR3 reads CVSNLSRADTQYF. DNA for the CDR3: TGCGTCAGCAACTTGTCTAGGGCCGATACGCAGTATTTT.

A note on this clonotype: One end of the junction varies from germline; a read error may be responsible. The chain couples TRBV29-1 to TRBJ2-3, with D hard to call. This CDR3 has 16 amino acids. Germline V gene data show CDR1 as SQVTM and CDR2 as ANQGSEA. In DNA, the CDR3 is TGCAGCGTCACTGGAGTGGACGGACGTAGCATAGATACGCATTATTTT. Protein sequence: CSVTGVDGRSIDTHYF.

About this clonotype: The germline gene is not matched at one end of the junction; a read error may be the cause. J is TRBJ2-5 and V is TRBV13; tentative D call: TRBD2 (6 bases). This CDR3 has 15 residues. Germline-derived CDR1 and CDR2 are PRHDT and FYEKMQ (reference sequence). The DNA for the CDR3 is TGTGCCAGCAGCCCCCTGCCCGGGACTCCAGATACCCACTACTTC. It specifies CASSPLPGTPDTHYF.

Notes on this clonotype: Since the CDR3 does not end with the conserved phenylalanine or tryptophan, this likely comes from a read error. The chain joins TRBV6-2 or TRBV6-3 to TRBJ2-5; D possibly corresponds to TRBD2 (7 bases). V dropped 8 bases and J dropped 5 bases, with 21 bases sitting between them. Germline values: CDR1 MNHEY, CDR2 SVGEGT. The CDR3 is 15 residues long. CDR3 sequence: CASARGGRDMETQYL. The CDR3 nucleotides are TGTGCCAGCGCCAGGGGCGGGAGAGATATGGAGACCCAGTACCTC.

Comment on this clonotype: The conserved closing phenylalanine or tryptophan is absent in this CDR3, likely reflecting a read error. The chain joins TRBV6-5 to TRBJ1-5, with D maybe TRBD1 (5 bases). V shed 0 bases and J shed 7 bases, with 13 bases lying between them. There are 15 residues in the CDR3. Germline-derived CDR1 and CDR2 are MNHEY and SVGAGI. The CDR3 DNA reads as TGTGCCAGCAGTTACTCCGGGGCAGGAAACCAGCCCCAGCATCTT. Translation gives CASSYSGAGNQPQHL.

Notes on this clonotype: One end of the junction fails to match germline, which may point to a read error. V and J are TRBV4-3 and TRBJ2-5, with D tentatively TRBD2 (5 bases). The CDR3 totals 13 residues. Germline V gene sequence: CDR1 LGHNA, CDR2 YSLEER. The CDR3 loop reads CASSLAYGETQYF. CDR3 bases: TGCGCCAGCAGCCTAGCGTATGGAGAGACCCAGTATTTC.

This clonotype was found many times. The V and J genes are TRBV28 and TRBJ2-4; unclear D gene. V lost 5 bases, J lost 1 base, and 15 bases lay in between. Germline CDR1 is MDHEN and CDR2 is SYDVKM. The length of the CDR3 is 16 residues. The DNA of the CDR3 is TGTGCCAGCAGTACATACCGGGCCAAGGCCAAAAACATTCAGTACTTC. Translated: CASSTYRAKAKNIQYF.

This clonotype ranks as medium-sized. The CDR3 reads CASSRERGTEAFF. DNA of the CDR3: TGTGCCAGCTCACGGGAGCGGGGCACTGAAGCTTTCTTT. The chain has TRBV6-1 and TRBJ1-1; D is unresolved. The CDR3 extends over 13 amino acids. Trimming took 8 bases from V and 4 from J, leaving 14 bases between them. The germline gives CDR1 MNHNS, CDR2 SASEGT.

This clonotype showed up just once. An end of the junction differs from the germline gene, which may be a read error. The rearrangement links TRBV5-1 to TRBJ2-3, with D hard to call. The CDR3 covers 14 residues. CDR1 is SGHRS and CDR2 is YFSETQ in the germline V gene. DNA of the CDR3: TGCGCCAGCAGCTTCGACCATAACCCAGATACACAGTATTTT. It is translated as CASSFDHNPDTQYF. Together with reference TRBV5-1 and TRBJ2-3, the CDR3 gives the full variable domain: KAGVTQTPRYLIKTRGQQVTLSCSPISGHRSVSWYQQTPGQGLQFLFEYFSETQRNKGNFPGRFSGRQFSNSRSEMNVSTLELGDSALYLCASSFDHNPDTQYFGPGTRLTVL.

This clonotype has ten or more counts. A much bigger clone sits one base away, suggesting this may be a read error. The CDR3: CASSVELTYNEQFF. The DNA for the CDR3 is TGTGCCAGCAGTGTCGAACTGACGTACAATGAGCAGTTCTTC. J is TRBJ2-1 and V is TRBV6-1; D is unclear. The CDR3 has 14 amino acids. Between the trimmed V and J ends, which lost 4 bases and 4 bases, there was a span of 11 bases. CDR1 and CDR2 (germline): MNHNS, SASEGT.

On this clonotype: A clone one base away is much larger, so this may be a read error. V gene TRBV10-3 combines with J gene TRBJ2-1; 12 positions agree with TRBD2. The CDR3 spans 16 residues. Germline loops: CDR1 ENHRY, CDR2 SYGVKD. CDR3 DNA: TGTGGCATCAGTGACCCCGGACTAGCGGGATACAATGAGCAGTTCTTC. Translation gives CGISDPGLAGYNEQFF.

This clonotype showed up many times. This chain uses TRBV5-8 with TRBJ1-5, with TRBD1 identical over 8 bases. The CDR3 runs 15 residues. The germline gives CDR1 SGHTS, CDR2 YDEGEE. J was trimmed by 1 base and V by 4 bases; bases with no gene match: 4. The CDR3 here is CASSQGATSNQPQHF. DNA for the CDR3: TGTGCCAGCAGCCAGGGGGCGACGAGCAATCAGCCCCAGCATTTT. Variable domain in full (rest from reference TRBV5-8 and TRBJ1-5): EAGVTQSPTHLIKTRGQQATLRCSPISGHTSVYWYQQALGLGLQFLLWYDEGEERNRGNFPPRFSGRQFPNYSSELNVNALELEDSALYLCASSQGATSNQPQHFGDGTRLSIL.

This clonotype was detected many times. The rearrangement links TRBV7-3 to TRBJ2-1; 9 nucleotides match TRBD1. The germline gives CDR1 SGHTA, CDR2 FQGTGA. The CDR3 has 15 amino acids. After removal of 5 bases from V and 7 bases from J, the junction contained 9 bases not matched to a gene. The CDR3: CASSPGTGSGNEQFF. For the CDR3, the DNA is TGTGCCAGCAGCCCAGGGACAGGGAGTGGGAATGAGCAGTTCTTC.

Notes on this clonotype: One junction end disagrees with the germline gene, perhaps due to a read error. This chain connects TRBV7-9 to TRBJ1-1; D might be TRBD1 (5 bases). CDR3 length equals 14 residues. The germline V gene encodes CDR1 SEHNR and CDR2 FQNEAQ (reference sequence). The CDR3 sequence is CASSLRGSDTGAFF. CDR3 in DNA: TGTGCCAGCAGCTTACGGGGCAGCGACACTGGAGCTTTCTTT.

The DNA for the CDR3 is TGTGCCAGCAGCTTGGGTCTCGGTGTGGGACCCCAGGGCGGACAGGGCTACACCTTC. Translation: CASSLGLGVGPQGGQGYTF. This chain connects TRBV5-4 to TRBJ1-2; maybe TRBD1 (6 bases). The CDR3 has 19 residues. The V gene lost 0 bases and the J gene lost 8 bases, with 29 bases spanning the gap. Germline CDR1 reads SGHNT; CDR2 reads YYREEE (reference sequence). The complete variable domain, with remaining parts taken from reference TRBV5-4 and TRBJ1-2, reads ETGVTQSPTHLIKTRGQQVTLRCSSQSGHNTVSWYQQALGQGPQFIFQYYREEENGRGNFPPRFSGLQFPNYSSELNVNALELDDSALYLCASSLGLGVGPQGGQGYTFGSGTRLTVV.

About this clonotype itself: Without the conserved terminal phenylalanine or tryptophan, this CDR3 likely stems from a read error. The chain couples TRBV29-1 to TRBJ2-3; TRBD2 agrees at 16 bases. This CDR3 contains 16 residues. V lost 7 bases and J lost 7; bases outside the gene matches: 11. The germline CDR1 and CDR2 sequences are SQVTM and ANQGSEA. The CDR3 loop reads CSAPGTSGRVIHTQYL. Written as DNA, the CDR3 is TGCAGCGCACCCGGGACTAGCGGGAGGGTTATCCATACGCAGTATTTA.